Sequencing of this T cell receptor (beta chain) was carried out in a study of blood T cell repertoires in COVID-19. TCRdb's table, derived via immunoSEQ multiplex PCR, lists solely in-frame clones and lacks some. The table records 200,000 to 250,000 clones, under 85% of them present only once. V lost 5 bases to trimming and J lost 6 bases; unmatched junction nucleotides: 13. The germline V gene has CDR1 SSHAT and CDR2 FNYEAQ (reference sequence). The CDR3 extends over 17 amino acids. This chain links TRBV7-7 with TRBJ2-1, with 10 bases lining up with TRBD1. This TCR derives from a woman under 40 with COVID-19, enrolled during active disease. Sequencing input: peripheral blood. CDR3 sequence: CASSQRQGATSLNEQFF. CDR3 sequence (DNA): TGTGCCAGCAGCCAAAGACAGGGGGCTACCTCCCTCAATGAGCAGTTCTTC.